The rows below give T cell receptor beta chains drawn from one sample of a study of blood T cells in healthy people across ages. MiXCR, run by TCRdb on the 5' RACE reads, gives a single entry per CDR3 protein. This sample has a few hundred thousand distinct CDR3 sequences, with about 26% found just once. Material for sequencing was blood. The receptor set was obtained from a woman between 65 and 79 years old in good health. The CDR3 runs from the conserved cysteine through the conserved F or W. D genes are given only for firm matches. The size of a clone is reported for some rows only, either as once, few or many, or as a class for expanded clones.

V: TRBV2
length: 14
D: TRBD1
size: -
J: TRBJ1-2
CDR3: CASSERGLSYGYTF
DNA: TGTGCCAGCAGTGAAAGGGGGCTTAGCTATGGCTACACCTTC

V: TRBV7-2
length: 15
D: -
size: -
J: TRBJ1-3
CDR3: CASSSNLLSGNTIYF
DNA: TGTGCCAGCAGCTCCAACCTGCTCTCTGGAAACACCATATATTTT

V: TRBV7-2
length: 14
D: -
size: few
J: TRBJ2-1
CDR3: CASSFSAQYNEQFF
DNA: TGTGCCAGCAGCTTCTCCGCCCAATACAATGAGCAGTTCTTC

V: TRBV6-2/TRBV6-3
length: 13
D: -
size: few
J: TRBJ1-2
CDR3: CASSYGGPYGYTF
DNA: TGTGCCAGCAGTTACGGAGGACCTTATGGCTACACCTTC

V: TRBV5-1
length: 15
D: TRBD2
size: -
J: TRBJ2-7
CDR3: CASSFASGGPYEQYF
DNA: TGCGCCAGCAGCTTCGCTAGCGGGGGACCCTACGAGCAGTACTTC

V: TRBV29-1
length: 11
D: -
size: few
J: TRBJ1-2
CDR3: CSVGGDYGYTF
DNA: TGCAGCGTCGGGGGGGACTATGGCTACACCTTC

V: TRBV2
length: 15
D: TRBD2
size: -
J: TRBJ2-1
CDR3: CASRTMTSGGNEQFF
DNA: TGTGCCAGCCGAACCATGACTAGCGGGGGGAATGAGCAGTTCTTC

V: TRBV7-2
length: 12
D: -
size: once
J: TRBJ2-3
CDR3: CASSLGRDTQSF
DNA: TGTGCCAGCAGCTTGGGACGAGATACGCAGTCTTTT

V: TRBV5-1
length: 15
D: -
size: -
J: TRBJ2-3
CDR3: CASSVPGSAPDMQYF
DNA: TGCGCCAGCAGCGTACCCGGGTCGGCTCCAGATATGCAGTATTTT

V: TRBV7-9
length: 14
D: TRBD1
size: -
J: TRBJ2-3
CDR3: CASSLKQGTDTEYF
DNA: TGTGCCAGCAGCTTAAAGCAGGGGACAGATACGGAGTATTTT

V: TRBV5-1
length: 14
D: -
size: -
J: TRBJ2-5
CDR3: CASSLTAFQETQYF
DNA: TGCGCCAGCAGCTTGACGGCGTTCCAAGAGACCCAGTACTTC

V: TRBV6-2/TRBV6-3
length: 13
D: -
size: -
J: TRBJ1-2
CDR3: CASSYGINYGYTF
DNA: TGTGCCAGCAGTTACGGAATTAACTATGGCTACACCTTC

V: TRBV29-1
length: 16
D: -
size: few
J: TRBJ2-3
CDR3: CSVESRVGRAADTQYF
DNA: TGCAGCGTTGAATCTAGGGTGGGCAGGGCCGCAGATACGCAGTATTTT

V: TRBV7-8
length: 14
D: -
size: -
J: TRBJ2-7
CDR3: CASSLRNGPYEQYF
DNA: TGTGCCAGCAGCTTACGGAACGGACCCTACGAGCAGTACTTC

V: TRBV12-3/TRBV12-4
length: 15
D: TRBD1
size: -
J: TRBJ1-2
CDR3: CASRRQGANLYGYTF
DNA: TGTGCCAGCAGGCGACAGGGGGCGAACCTTTATGGCTACACCTTC

V: TRBV12-3/TRBV12-4
length: 13
D: -
size: -
J: TRBJ1-6
CDR3: CASSPIRDSPLHF
DNA: TGTGCCAGCAGCCCCATCCGCGATTCACCCCTCCACTTT

V: TRBV7-7
length: 16
D: TRBD1
size: -
J: TRBJ2-7
CDR3: CASSGSLQGAWNEQYF
DNA: TGTGCCAGCAGCGGAAGCCTCCAGGGGGCTTGGAACGAGCAGTACTTC

V: TRBV7-2
length: 16
D: -
size: few
J: TRBJ2-5
CDR3: CASSGSVGQGGETQYF
DNA: TGTGCCAGCAGCGGATCCGTGGGGCAGGGGGGAGAGACCCAGTACTTC

V: TRBV20-1
length: 13
D: -
size: few
J: TRBJ2-7
CDR3: CSATGTARGEQYF
DNA: TGCAGTGCTACCGGGACCGCCAGGGGCGAGCAGTACTTC

V: TRBV3-1
length: 15
D: TRBD2
size: many
J: TRBJ2-7
CDR3: CASGKLAGGRYEQYF
DNA: TGTGCCAGCGGGAAACTAGCGGGGGGGCGCTACGAGCAGTACTTC

V: TRBV9
length: 13
D: -
size: -
J: TRBJ1-3
CDR3: CASSLLSEHTIYF
DNA: TGTGCCAGCAGCCTCCTAAGTGAGCACACCATATATTTT

V: TRBV5-6
length: 12
D: -
size: -
J: TRBJ1-2
CDR3: CASTTRGHGYTF
DNA: TGTGCCAGCACCACTCGAGGGCACGGCTACACCTTC

V: TRBV11-3
length: 15
D: -
size: -
J: TRBJ1-2
CDR3: CASSLEQDAGQGYTF
DNA: TGTGCCAGCAGCTTAGAGCAGGACGCCGGGCAGGGCTACACCTTC

V: TRBV10-3
length: 12
D: -
size: -
J: TRBJ2-4
CDR3: CAIGADSYIQYF
DNA: TGTGCCATCGGTGCGGACAGTTACATTCAGTACTTC

V: TRBV7-2
length: 15
D: TRBD2
size: few
J: TRBJ2-7
CDR3: CASSLLAGASYEQYF
DNA: TGTGCCAGCAGCCTCCTAGCGGGGGCCTCCTACGAGCAGTACTTC

V: TRBV12-5
length: 15
D: -
size: few
J: TRBJ2-2
CDR3: CASGTGHSNTGELFF
DNA: TGTGCTAGTGGCACGGGACATTCGAACACCGGGGAGCTGTTTTTT

V: TRBV29-1
length: 13
D: TRBD2
size: -
J: TRBJ2-7
CDR3: CSVEELAGDEQYF
DNA: TGCAGCGTTGAAGAACTAGCGGGGGATGAGCAGTACTTC

V: TRBV7-2
length: 15
D: TRBD2
size: few
J: TRBJ2-3
CDR3: CASRKLAGITDTQYF
DNA: TGTGCCAGCAGAAAACTAGCGGGGATCACAGATACGCAGTACTTT

V: TRBV4-3
length: 15
D: TRBD1
size: -
J: TRBJ1-5
CDR3: CASSPDRGLSQPQHF
DNA: TGCGCCAGCAGCCCCGACAGGGGGTTAAGTCAGCCCCAGCATTTT

V: TRBV4-3
length: 13
D: -
size: -
J: TRBJ2-5
CDR3: CASSHDIRETQYF
DNA: TGCGCCAGCAGCCATGACATACGGGAGACCCAGTACTTC